Sequencing of this T cell receptor beta chain was carried out in a study of shared clonotypes between healthy human individuals (dated by TCRdb to between 2020 and 2021). Concerning the study at large: Two women and three men aged 18 to 49 years were included in the cohort. Blood TCR repertoires of 5 or 6 healthy adults were deeply sequenced to estimate repertoire size and the extent of clonotype sharing between individuals. Different laboratories and diverse techniques were used to prepare libraries and sequence TCR repertoires, to increase sequencing depth and limit assay-specific biases. Between about 0.85 and 8.9 billion PBMCs per donor were obtained by leukapheresis.

CDR1 and CDR2 are read off the germline V gene (reference sequence) as SGHKS and YYEKEE. The CDR3 has 16 amino acids, counting the end cysteine and phenylalanine. Of all the DNA, just the CDR3 is kept, 48 bases in frame from base 1. V is cut by 2 bases and J by 0 bases, and the space between the germline ends is 11 bases. Using the deep immunoSEQ assay, multiplex PCR amplified TCR CDR3 regions from genomic DNA. Extracted genomic DNA from each cell subset was spread evenly across all wells of several immunoSEQ 96-well plates, with each plate serving as a replicate. For unsorted PBMC, roughly 0.3 ug genomic DNA, equal to about 30,000 T cell genomes, was loaded into each replicate PCR. Ten immunoSEQ deep assay plates were used to sequence the unsorted PBMC genomic DNA. Purified libraries were quantified with a Qubit 3.0 fluorometer, sized on a Bioanalyzer 2100, and re-quantified with the KAPA Library Quantification kit. Every immunoSEQ 96-well plate was sequenced on a dedicated single-read 150-cycle Illumina NextSeq 550 flow cell. For the original study's pipeline: Because only junctional sequences without quality scores were contained in the immunoSEQ output, filtering matching that applied to full-length reads could not be performed. To assign V/J genes and CDR3, sequences were annotated using PyIR, a Python wrapper for IgBLAST v1.9, with IMGT germline references. Reads were removed for weak V/J assignments (E-value above 1e-6), missing CDR3, stop codons, out-of-frame junctions, or ambiguous translated residues. A V3J clonotype was defined by an identical inferred V gene, J gene, and CDR3 amino acid sequence. Percentage overlap between repertoires was calculated by dividing the number of shared unique clonotypes by the size of the smaller repertoire. Richness of each repertoire was evaluated using RTK rarefaction, the Chao1 estimator, and Recon v2.1 estimates of unobserved clonotypes. In TCRdb, the immuneACCESS table is reduced to in-frame sequences with V and J assigned. These tables do not hold every clone; where another copy was compared, an unresolved V gene accounts for under half, and the others remain unexplained. V, J and clone size are those of that table, while D and trimming were read from the DNA. A total of fewer than 600,000 clones appear in this sample, about 74% of them only once. Of the sample, more than 10% is held by the ten largest clones.

Donors were healthy HIV-negative adults with no recently reported acute infections or vaccinations. Only Caucasian adults living in Nashville, Tennessee, USA were represented among the donors. For unsorted samples, tens of millions of PBMCs were counted, and genomic DNA was extracted using the QIAamp DNA Blood Mini kit. Blood was collected by leukapheresis, and PBMCs were isolated by Ficoll-Histopaque density gradient centrifugation and then cryopreserved in liquid nitrogen vapor phase. In regard to this clone: No antigen is known for it. Qualities for individual bases were not recorded, and no much larger clone is one base off.

The paper's findings and limits, for the study overall: Because the study included only a small number of donors, the genetic and exposure-history diversity represented was limited. Pairwise subsampling led to the expectation that sequencing depth would affect the degree of clonotype sharing among donors. Sampling was limited to blood, and TCR repertoires in tissue likely differ from TCR repertoires in blood.

The sequencing input was PBMCs. This chain joins TRBV5-5 to TRBJ1-4; TRBD1 is a possible D gene, resting on 5 matching bases. This clonotype originated in a woman aged 40 to 55 in good health. Some clones in this sample may be carry-over from other donors' samples. The CDR3 protein is CASSFRGLPTNEKLFF. The sequence in DNA is TGTGCCAGCAGCTTTCGGGGCCTTCCAACTAATGAAAAACTGTTTTTT.